This entry lists 13 T cell receptor beta chains sequenced from one sample in a study of T cells after posttransplantation cyclophosphamide. A marrow graft followed busulfan-fludarabine conditioning, with cyclophosphamide on days +3 and +4. Assay: immunoSEQ multiplex PCR; the TCRdb copy retains only in-frame clones and omits some. Of tens of thousands of clones listed, roughly 78% were seen once; the top ten hold roughly 8.1%. Material: CD4+ T cells sorted from blood, obtained 1903 days after a stem cell transplant with posttransplant cyclophosphamide. These receptors came from a female patient between 40 and 55 years old who received an allogeneic stem cell transplant from a related donor, was CMV-positive, and had no GVHD. Some T cells may be graft donor cells.

The V and J genes are TRBV5-1 and TRBJ1-1; TRBD1 matches 8 bases. Germline V gene lookup returns CDR1 SGHRS and CDR2 YFSETQ. J lost 4 bases, V lost 1 base, and 3 bases had no gene match. There are 14 residues in the CDR3. CDR3 in amino acids: CASSLHRGGTEAFF. The DNA of the CDR3 is TGCGCCAGCAGCTTGCACAGGGGGGGCACTGAAGCTTTCTTT.

Of note for this clone: The identical CDR3 is also encoded by other nucleotide sequences in the sample. CDR3 DNA sequence: TGTGCCAGCAGCCGCACTAGCGGGGGGGGGTACGAGCAGTACTTC. This sequence encodes CASSRTSGGGYEQYF. V and J are TRBV7-2 and TRBJ2-7, with 13 nucleotides matching TRBD2. The CDR3 has 15 residues. Germline V CDR1 and CDR2: SGHTA, FQGNSA. Germline trimming cut 5 bases from V and 4 bases from J; bases unmatched to any gene: 5.

The chain links TRBV6-1 to TRBJ2-1; D gene unclear. V was shortened by 4 bases and J by 1 base, with 5 bases between the two germline ends. Germline loops: CDR1 MNHNS, CDR2 SASEGT. The CDR3 consists of 13 residues. The CDR3 sequence is CASSVESYNEQFF. The CDR3 DNA sequence: TGTGCCAGCAGTGTCGAGTCCTACAATGAGCAGTTCTTC.

This clone occurred once. This chain links TRBV4-2 with TRBJ1-4; D gene ambiguous. Trimming left V 3 bases short and J 5 bases short, with 10 bases between. The germline V gene has CDR1 LGHNA and CDR2 YNFKEQ. The CDR3 has 14 residues. The CDR3 sequence is CASSHGPGNEKLFF. For the CDR3, the DNA is TGTGCCAGCAGCCATGGGCCGGGAAATGAAAAACTGTTTTTT.

This clone has more than one count but fewer than ten. The gene calls are TRBV5-1 and TRBJ1-1; 7 nucleotides align to TRBD1. Germline V gives CDR1 SGHRS, CDR2 YFSETQ. The CDR3 contains 15 residues. V lost 4 bases, J lost 1 base, and 7 bases stayed unmatched. The CDR3 nucleotides are TGCGCCAGCAGCGCCTGGGACAGTAAGAACACTGAAGCTTTCTTT. The encoded protein is CASSAWDSKNTEAFF. The full variable domain, rest sourced from reference TRBV5-1 and TRBJ1-1, is KAGVTQTPRYLIKTRGQQVTLSCSPISGHRSVSWYQQTPGQGLQFLFEYFSETQRNKGNFPGRFSGRQFSNSRSEMNVSTLELGDSALYLCASSAWDSKNTEAFFGQGTRLTVV.

The V call is TRBV19, the J call TRBJ1-2; 11 bases line up with TRBD1. J was trimmed by 8 bases and V by 5 bases; bases with no gene match: 10. The CDR3 is 15 residues long. Germline V gives CDR1 LNHDA, CDR2 SQIVND (reference sequence). CDR3 in amino acids: CASSSSGTGGRGYTF. The CDR3, as DNA: TGTGCCAGTAGTTCCTCCGGGACAGGGGGAAGGGGCTACACCTTC.

The chain joins TRBV19 to TRBJ2-5; D perhaps matches TRBD1 (5 bases). This CDR3 has 13 amino acids. Germline values: CDR1 LNHDA, CDR2 SQIVND (reference sequence). Trimming pared 5 bases from V and 7 bases from J, leaving 14 bases between. The CDR3 sequence: CASSPSTVLTQYF. The CDR3 region has the DNA TGTGCCAGTAGTCCTTCGACAGTACTGACCCAGTACTTC.

The chain links TRBV27 to TRBJ1-4; TRBD1 is a possible D gene (6 bases). Germline assignment: CDR1 MNHEY and CDR2 SMNVEV (reference sequence). The CDR3 is 15 residues long. V was pared by 6 bases and J by 12 bases, with 23 bases between. CDR3: CASSYNRDTHEELFF. As DNA, the CDR3 is TGTGCCAGCAGCTATAACAGGGACACCCATGAGGAACTGTTTTTT. The whole variable domain, remainder taken from reference TRBV27 and TRBJ1-4, is EAQVTQNPRYLITVTGKKLTVTCSQNMNHEYMSWYRQDPGLGLRQIYYSMNVEVTDKGDVPEGYKVSRKEKRNFPLILESPSPNQTSLYFCASSYNRDTHEELFFGSGTQLSVL.

This chain links TRBV18 with TRBJ1-4, with 9 bases identical to TRBD1. The germline V gene encodes CDR1 KGHSH and CDR2 LQKENI. V trimming: 2 bases; J trimming: 7 bases; junction bases outside the gene matches: 5. The CDR3 runs 15 residues. The CDR3 loop is CASSPLQGAVEKLFF. In DNA, the CDR3 is TGTGCCAGCTCACCATTACAGGGGGCGGTTGAAAAACTGTTTTTT.

The sample holds a few counts of this clone. This rearrangement joins TRBV19 to TRBJ1-2; TRBD1 agrees at 8 bases. CDR3 length equals 14 residues. Trimming at V came to 4 bases and at J to 4 bases, leaving 5 bases not matched to a gene. Germline V lookup: CDR1 LNHDA, CDR2 SQIVND (reference sequence). The CDR3 reads CASSKPGQAYGYTF. The CDR3 nucleotides are TGTGCCAGTAGTAAGCCGGGACAGGCCTATGGCTACACCTTC. The complete variable domain, with remaining parts taken from reference TRBV19 and TRBJ1-2, reads DGGITQSPKYLFRKEGQNVTLSCEQNLNHDAMYWYRQDPGQGLRLIYYSQIVNDFQKGDIAEGYSVSREKKESFPLTVTSAQKNPTAFYLCASSKPGQAYGYTFGSGTRLTVV.

This clone was counted a few times. This chain joins TRBV7-3 and TRBJ2-5; TRBD2 matches at 8 bases. This CDR3 is 15 amino acids long. The germline CDR1 and CDR2 sequences are SGHTA and FQGTGA. Germline trimming cut 5 bases from V and 2 bases from J; bases unmatched to any gene: 7. The CDR3 spells CASSTTGTSQETQYF. CDR3 bases: TGTGCCAGCAGCACGACCGGGACTAGTCAAGAGACCCAGTACTTC.

This clone was found a few times. The chain combines TRBV25-1 with TRBJ1-6, with 7 bases fitting TRBD1. Germline CDR1 is MGHDK and CDR2 is SYGVNS. The J segment lost 7 bases and the V segment lost 3 bases, leaving 9 bases of the junction unmatched. The CDR3 loop spans 16 amino acids. The CDR3 here is CASSDTPTGYNSPLHF. The CDR3 coding sequence is TGTGCCAGCAGTGATACACCGACAGGGTACAATTCACCCCTCCACTTT.

This rearrangement joins TRBV7-3 to TRBJ2-5, with D tentatively TRBD1 (5 bases). This CDR3 is 13 amino acids long. Germline CDR1 reads SGHTA; CDR2 reads FQGTGA. The V and J ends lost 5 bases and 4 bases respectively, with 11 bases between them. CDR3 nucleotides: TGTGCCAGCAGCATGGGGCTATCAGAGACCCAGTACTTC. Residues: CASSMGLSETQYF. Combining the CDR3 with reference TRBV7-3 and TRBJ2-5 gives the whole variable domain GAGVSQTPSNKVTEKGKYVELRCDPISGHTALYWYRQSLGQGPEFLIYFQGTGAADDSGLPNDRFFAVRPEGSVSTLKIQRTERGDSAVYLCASSMGLSETQYFGPGTRLLVL.